Detailed here is one T cell receptor (beta chain). Its antigen remains unidentified. The record originates from a study of T cell responses to AZD1222 COVID-19 vaccine. The wider study: Combined were second doses at about 4 or about 12 weeks.

Study-wide points: Researchers report vaccine-associated CD4 TCRs spanning spike, with dominance at 160-218 and 743-854. Among AZD1222 vaccinees, only five or six were seropositive at baseline. Mostly white British, mostly female donors; authors suggested clonal diversity may be underestimated.

Some clones are missing from TCRdb's copy, which holds only in-frame ones; the method was immunoSEQ multiplex PCR. This sample yields roughly 100,000 clones, of which more than 75% are seen a single time; less than 9.5% belongs to the top ten. Trimming left V 1 base short and J 2 bases short, with 12 bases between. The CDR3 runs to 16 residues. The germline gives CDR1 SGHRS, CDR2 YFSETQ. The sequenced sample was peripheral blood, obtained on day 0 of AZD1222 vaccination. V gene TRBV5-1 combines with J gene TRBJ1-4; D is unresolved. This receptor was identified in an adult in good health. CDR3 sequence: CASSLKGVPTNEKLFF. The CDR3 DNA reads TGCGCCAGCAGCTTGAAGGGAGTGCCGACTAATGAAAAACTGTTTTTT.